This TCR beta chain was identified in a study of T cell responses to AZD1222 COVID-19 vaccine. Study in general: Second doses at about 4 or about 12 weeks were pooled.

Study-wide results and caveats: Donors were largely white British and mainly female; clonal diversity was possibly underestimated. The reported proportion of spike-specific TCRs targeting unmutated variant regions was nearly half. Spike-specific TCR repertoires showed rising breadth and depth after two AZD1222 doses.

Note on this clone: Its antigen is unidentified.

The CDR3 is made up of 14 amino acids. The germline V gene encodes CDR1 KGHSH and CDR2 LQKENI. The junction had 1 base not matched to a gene; V was cut back by 3 bases and J by 2 bases. Using immunoSEQ multiplex PCR, the repertoire was profiled, and TCRdb retains in-frame clones only, with some absent. Of 120,000 or so clones in the sample, about nine tenths were seen once. Here the sequenced sample was peripheral blood, taken on day 0 of AZD1222 vaccination. The TCR comes from an adult in good health. The chain carries TRBV18 and TRBJ2-5; 9 bases match TRBD2. The CDR3 DNA follows: TGTGCCAGCTCACCGACTAGCGGACAAGAGACCCAGTACTTC. Translated, it gives CASSPTSGQETQYF.